This T cell receptor (beta chain) was recorded in a study of OX40 agonist ivuxolimab in advanced cancers. Across the whole study: Participants, 82.7% male, averaged roughly 59 years of age, ranging from about 23 to 79.

Findings of the study overall: Clonal expansion by week 6 occurred in CD4+ and CD8+ blood T cells (at 0.1 to 3.0 mg/kg).

This CDR3 has 16 amino acids. Germline CDR1 MDHEN, CDR2 SYDVKM. V dropped 2 bases and J dropped 0; count of bases not matched to a gene: 6. Concerning this clone: Its target is unknown.

TCRdb keeps only in-frame clones here, not all; method: immunoSEQ multiplex PCR. The sample shows approximately 81,000 clones, about 93% of them seen only once. This TCR was sampled from an adult with an advanced solid tumor such as melanoma, head and neck, liver or kidney cancer. The genes are TRBV28 and TRBJ2-7; TRBD1 matches at 8 bases. This specimen consisted of CD4+ or CD8+ T cells sorted from blood, obtained in a trial of the OX40 agonist ivuxolimab. CDR3 sequence: CASSLGQGISSYEQYF. The DNA for the CDR3 is TGTGCCAGCAGTTTAGGACAGGGTATCAGCTCCTACGAGCAGTACTTC.